The next 24 T cell receptor beta chains were all read from a single sample in a study of T cell responses to AZD1222 COVID-19 vaccine. Measured with immunoSEQ multiplex PCR; TCRdb has only the in-frame clones, and not every one. The sample records some 83,000 clones, more than 80% being singletons. The material was peripheral blood, obtained on day 0 of AZD1222 vaccination. The receptors come from an adult in good health.

J is TRBJ1-1 and V is TRBV7-2; 8 positions match TRBD1. There are 16 residues in the CDR3. In germline, CDR1 is SGHTA, CDR2 FQGNSA. Losses at the gene ends were 4 bases for V and 1 base for J; bases not matched to a gene: 8. CDR3 nucleotides: TGTGCCAGCAGCTACTTGCCAGGGGGCACGAACACTGAAGCTTTCTTT. It codes for CASSYLPGGTNTEAFF. Full variable domain (remainder filled in from reference TRBV7-2 and TRBJ1-1): GAGVSQSPSNKVTEKGKDVELRCDPISGHTALYWYRQSLGQGLEFLIYFQGNSAPDKSGLPSDRFSAERTGGSVSTLTIQRTQQEDSAVYLCASSYLPGGTNTEAFFGQGTRLTVV.

The chain uses TRBV30 and TRBJ1-2, with a tentative D call TRBD1 (6 bases). The germline V gene has CDR1 GTSNPN and CDR2 SVGIG (reference sequence). The CDR3 extends over 12 amino acids. Deletions cut 4 bases from V and 8 bases from J, with 14 bases between. In DNA, the CDR3 is TGTGCCTGGAACCCAGGGGACGGGGGCTACACCTTC. It encodes CAWNPGDGGYTF. The full variable domain, completed using reference TRBV30 and TRBJ1-2, is SQTIHQWPATLVQPVGSPLSLECTVEGTSNPNLYWYRQAAGRGLQLLFYSVGIGQISSEVPQNLSASRPQDRQFILSSKKLLLSDSGFYLCAWNPGDGGYTFGSGTRLTVV.

This chain uses TRBV5-4 with TRBJ1-1; the D is unclear. CDR3 length: 13 residues. Germline V CDR1 and CDR2: SGHNT, YYREEE (reference sequence). V lost 0 bases and J 0 bases, leaving 3 bases between the germline ends. CDR3 in amino acids: CASSLELNTEAFF. CDR3 DNA: TGTGCCAGCAGCTTGGAGTTGAACACTGAAGCTTTCTTT. The complete variable domain, with remaining parts taken from reference TRBV5-4 and TRBJ1-1, reads ETGVTQSPTHLIKTRGQQVTLRCSSQSGHNTVSWYQQALGQGPQFIFQYYREEENGRGNFPPRFSGLQFPNYSSELNVNALELDDSALYLCASSLELNTEAFFGQGTRLTVV.

The chain carries TRBV30 and TRBJ2-5; weak D call: TRBD2 (6 bases). V was clipped by 1 base and J by 1 base, with 13 bases between them. CDR1 is GTSNPN and CDR2 is SVGIG in the germline V gene (reference sequence). The CDR3 covers 15 residues. CDR3 amino acids: CAWSARNGGQETQYF. The CDR3 DNA reads as TGTGCCTGGAGTGCCAGAAACGGGGGCCAAGAGACCCAGTACTTC.

This clone appeared a few times. This rearrangement joins TRBV6-5 to TRBJ2-3; TRBD1 might be the D (8 bases). From germline, CDR1 is MNHEY and CDR2 SVGAGI. Trimming stripped 4 bases from V and 5 bases from J, with 16 bases between. The CDR3 is made up of 15 amino acids. The CDR3 spells CASSWKTGGVDTQYF. CDR3 sequence (DNA): TGTGCCAGCAGTTGGAAAACAGGGGGGGTAGATACGCAGTATTTT.

This sequence joins TRBV6-1 and TRBJ1-4; the match to TRBD1 covers 10 bases. V dropped 3 bases and J dropped 8; count of bases not matched to a gene: 6. The germline gives CDR1 MNHNS, CDR2 SASEGT. The CDR3 has 15 amino acids. CDR3 amino acids: CASSERQGAREKLFF. The CDR3 coding sequence is TGTGCCAGCAGTGAGAGACAGGGGGCGAGAGAAAAACTGTTTTTT.

Only one count was recorded for this clone. The rearrangement uses TRBV5-1 and TRBJ1-2; TRBD1 aligns across 9 bases. The CDR3 runs 14 residues. Germline V lookup: CDR1 SGHRS, CDR2 YFSETQ. J was trimmed by 3 bases and V by 3 bases; bases with no gene match: 3. CDR3 sequence reads: CASSSGTGYYGYTF. The CDR3 coding sequence is TGCGCCAGCAGCTCCGGGACAGGGTACTATGGCTACACCTTC. Using reference TRBV5-1 and TRBJ1-2 for the parts outside the CDR3, the full variable domain is KAGVTQTPRYLIKTRGQQVTLSCSPISGHRSVSWYQQTPGQGLQFLFEYFSETQRNKGNFPGRFSGRQFSNSRSEMNVSTLELGDSALYLCASSSGTGYYGYTFGSGTRLTVV.

The chain joins TRBV7-6 to TRBJ2-3, with D perhaps TRBD2 (5 bases). Trimming stripped 2 bases from V and 2 bases from J, with 14 bases between. This CDR3 comprises 16 residues. Germline-derived CDR1 and CDR2 are SGHVS and FNYEAQ. CDR3: CASSLLPSFITDTQYF. The CDR3 DNA sequence: TGTGCCAGCAGCTTATTACCTAGCTTTATCACAGATACGCAGTATTTT.

This chain connects TRBV11-2 to TRBJ1-6, with D tentatively TRBD1 (6 bases). There are 15 residues in the CDR3. V was shortened by 5 bases and J by 7 bases, with 15 bases between the two germline ends. The germline V gene encodes CDR1 SGHAT and CDR2 FQNNGV. The CDR3 DNA reads as TGTGCCAGCAGCCGCAGTGGACAGAACAATTCACCCCTCCACTTT. This sequence encodes CASSRSGQNNSPLHF.

J is TRBJ1-2 and V is TRBV6-5; possible D gene TRBD1, 5 bases. This CDR3 is built from 15 residues. CDR1 MNHEY and CDR2 SVGAGI come from the germline V gene. Between the trimmed V and J ends, which lost 0 bases and 4 bases, there was a span of 12 bases. The CDR3 DNA reads as TGTGCCAGCAGTTACTCAAAGGCAGGGAGCTATGGCTACACCTTC. Translated: CASSYSKAGSYGYTF.

The chain recombines TRBV6-6 with TRBJ1-2, with no clear D. CDR1 is MNHNY and CDR2 is SVGAGI in the germline V gene (reference sequence). Trimming cost V 6 bases and J 1 base, with 15 bases left between them. This CDR3 region has 15 residues. The CDR3 nucleotides read TGTGCCAGCAGCTTGGACGGAGTCTATAACTATGGCTACACCTTC. Amino acids: CASSLDGVYNYGYTF.

Regarding this clone: Compared with germline, one end of the junction differs, possibly owing to a read error. The chain joins TRBV11-2 to TRBJ1-3; unclear D gene. CDR3 length: 12 residues. Germline loops: CDR1 SGHAT, CDR2 FQNNGV. The CDR3 DNA reads TGTGCCAGCAGCTTCTCTAGAAACACCATATATTTT. This gives the protein CASSFSRNTIYF.

This chain uses TRBV30 with TRBJ1-1, with TRBD1 matching 11 bases. V lost 3 bases to trimming and J lost 4 bases; unmatched junction nucleotides: 4. Germline CDR1 and CDR2: GTSNPN and SVGIG (reference sequence). The CDR3 is 14 residues long. CDR3 region: CAWSLGQGGTEAFF. In DNA, the CDR3 is TGTGCCTGGAGCTTGGGACAGGGGGGCACTGAAGCTTTCTTT.

In its sample, this clone is medium-sized. The rearrangement links TRBV9 to TRBJ2-7, with a weak D call TRBD2 (5 bases). V was trimmed by 6 bases and J by 2 bases, leaving 12 bases between them. CDR3 length: 13 residues. CDR1 and CDR2 from the germline V gene are SGDLS and YYNGEE. CDR3 sequence reads: CASTPRRAYEQYF. The CDR3 nucleotides read TGTGCCAGCACCCCGCGGCGGGCCTACGAGCAGTACTTC.

This chain connects TRBV10-3 to TRBJ2-2, with D perhaps TRBD2 (6 bases). Trimming took off 7 bases at V and 1 base at J, with 10 bases between the two ends. CDR1 is ENHRY and CDR2 is SYGVKD in the germline V gene. This CDR3 is 14 amino acids long. The CDR3 loop is CAIKVGGNTGELFF. In DNA, the CDR3 is TGTGCCATCAAGGTCGGGGGGAACACCGGGGAGCTGTTTTTT.

The CDR3 spells CASSNRLAGTDTQYF. The CDR3, as DNA: TGCGCCAGCTCAAACCGGCTAGCGGGCACAGATACGCAGTATTTT. This chain uses TRBV4-1 with TRBJ2-3; 7 bases match TRBD2. Trimming at V came to 8 bases and at J to 1 base, leaving 9 bases not matched to a gene. Germline CDR1 is MGHRA and CDR2 is YSYEKL. The CDR3 contains 15 residues.

This chain uses TRBV5-1 with TRBJ1-2; no clear D. CDR1 and CDR2 (germline): SGHRS, YFSETQ. V was cut by 5 bases and J by 0 bases, with 23 bases left in between. This CDR3 is 18 amino acids long. Written as DNA, the CDR3 is TGCGCCAGCAGATCAACTATTCTCAGGTTTCTTACTAACTATGGCTACACCTTC. Amino acid sequence: CASRSTILRFLTNYGYTF.

The chain employs TRBV3-1 (or the pseudogene TRBV3-2) and TRBJ1-4; a possible D gene is TRBD1 (6 bases). The CDR3 covers 12 residues. Germline V gene lookup returns CDR1 LGHDT and CDR2 YNNKEL (reference sequence). Trimming pared 4 bases from V and 15 bases from J, leaving 15 bases between. CDR3 nucleotides: TGTGCCAGCAGCCTCGTCAGGGGTCTCTTGTTTTTT. Encoded protein: CASSLVRGLLFF.

This clone is a singleton in its sample. The CDR3 nucleotides read TGTGCCAGTAGTATGAGCAGCTTCAATCAGCCCCAGCATTTT. Translated: CASSMSSFNQPQHF. This sequence joins TRBV19 and TRBJ1-5, with unresolved D. The germline V gene has CDR1 LNHDA and CDR2 SQIVND (reference sequence). This CDR3 is built from 14 residues. Trimming shortened V by 3 bases and J by 3 bases, and 9 bases separated the two germline ends.

The chain links TRBV10-3 to TRBJ2-1; 8 nucleotides align to TRBD2. The CDR3 loop spans 15 amino acids. Unmatched junction bases numbered 4, after V lost 6 bases and J lost 0 bases. Germline V gene sequence: CDR1 ENHRY, CDR2 SYGVKD. The CDR3: CAISPGTSSYNEQFF. In DNA form, the CDR3 reads TGTGCCATCAGCCCCGGGACTAGCTCCTACAATGAGCAGTTCTTC.

The chain combines TRBV29-1 with TRBJ2-1; the match to TRBD2 covers 14 bases. The CDR3 loop spans 15 amino acids. The V gene end was trimmed by 3 bases and the J gene end by 8 bases; junction bases not matched to a gene: 6. Germline CDR1 reads SQVTM; CDR2 reads ANQGSEA. The CDR3: CSVETSGGAVYEQFF. CDR3 bases: TGCAGCGTTGAGACTAGCGGGGGGGCGGTCTATGAGCAGTTCTTC.

The rearrangement uses TRBV30 and TRBJ1-2; D remains ambiguous. This CDR3 region has 14 residues. Germline V CDR1 and CDR2: GTSNPN, SVGIG (reference sequence). Trimming took off 5 bases at V and 7 bases at J, with 20 bases between the two ends. This CDR3 reads CAWGGMSSYIGYTF. In DNA, the CDR3 is TGTGCCTGGGGCGGGATGTCTTCCTACATTGGCTACACCTTC.

This clone was detected only once. The genes are TRBV11-3 and TRBJ1-1, with D perhaps TRBD1 (5 bases). This CDR3 contains 15 residues. The V end lost 6 bases, the J end lost 4 bases, and 18 bases lay between the germline ends. Per the germline V gene, CDR1 is SGHNT and CDR2 is YENEEA. Written as DNA, the CDR3 is TGTGCCAGCAGTTACTCTCGGGGCTGGGGCACTGAAGCTTTCTTT. This encodes CASSYSRGWGTEAFF. The full variable domain, in which reference TRBV11-3 and TRBJ1-1 provide the parts outside the CDR3, is EAGVVQSPRYKIIEKKQPVAFWCNPISGHNTLYWYLQNLGQGPELLIRYENEEAVDDSQLPKDRFSAERLKGVDSTLKIQPAELGDSAVYLCASSYSRGWGTEAFFGQGTRLTVV.

This chain joins TRBV19 and TRBJ1-6; unclear D gene. Per the germline V gene, CDR1 is LNHDA and CDR2 is SQIVND (reference sequence). This CDR3 comprises 10 residues. With 6 bases removed from V and 14 bases from J, the gap between germline ends came to 8 bases. The CDR3 spells CASRAGSLHF. CDR3 nucleotide sequence: TGTGCCAGTAGGGCAGGATCCCTCCACTTT.